The rows below give T cell receptor beta chains drawn from one sample of a study of human T cells and chemical hapten exposure. TCRdb passed the RACE reads through MiXCR, listing each CDR3 protein once. The sample holds 65,000 to 95,000 distinct CDR3 sequences; approximately 12% are singletons and the top ten take 3.5%. The specimen comprised whole blood, sampled in connection with sensitization to the hapten diphenylcyclopropenone (DPC). The receptors come from a woman in her fifties or sixties with alopecia areata. Some clones in this sample may be carry-over from other donors' samples. Each CDR3 is given with its conserved first and last residue. A D gene is named only where the DNA matches it firmly. Some rows mark clone size as missing; the rest say once, few, many or name a class of expanded clone.

V	D	J	size	DNA	CDR3
TRBV5-5	TRBD1	TRBJ2-1	many	TGTGCCAGCAGCTTTGAGGGGGCTGCCTACAATGAGCAGTTCTTC	CASSFEGAAYNEQFF
TRBV6-5	.	TRBJ2-1	.	TGTGCCAGCAGAGCGCTAGGGTCCTACAATGAGCAGTTCTTC	CASRALGSYNEQFF
TRBV18	TRBD1	TRBJ1-2	many	TGTGCCAGCTCACCACTAGTATGGACAGGGCAATCCCTCAACTTCATCTACACCTTC	CASSPLVWTGQSLNFIYTF
TRBV5-1	TRBD2	TRBJ2-3	.	TGCGCCAGCAGCTCCGCGGGGGGCCTTCCAGATACGCAGTATTTT	CASSSAGGLPDTQYF
TRBV7-6	.	TRBJ1-1	few	TGTGCCAGCAGCAGTGGGACATCGAGGGAAGCTTTCTTT	CASSSGTSREAFF
TRBV18	TRBD1	TRBJ1-6	few	TGTGCCAGCTCACGGTTGGGACAGTCCACCTCCCCCGATAATTCACCCCTCCACTTT	CASSRLGQSTSPDNSPLHF
TRBV12-3/TRBV12-4	.	TRBJ2-7	many	TGTGCCAGCAGTTTAGCGGGGGGAATCGTCGAGCAGTACTTC	CASSLAGGIVEQYF
TRBV2	TRBD2	TRBJ2-5	many	TGTGCCAGCAGTGAACAACCGGGAGGAGAGACCCAGTACTTC	CASSEQPGGETQYF
TRBV9	.	TRBJ2-3	many	TGTGCCAGCAGCGTAGCCGTCCTCACAGATACGCAGTATTTT	CASSVAVLTDTQYF
TRBV5-8	.	TRBJ1-4	few	TGTGCCAGCAGCTTCGGTATGGGGGCATTGGCAACTAATGAAAAACTGTTTTTT	CASSFGMGALATNEKLFF
TRBV2	.	TRBJ1-1	.	TGTGCCAGCAAGCGCGGGGGAACGGGTGAGAACACTGAAGCTTTCTTT	CASKRGGTGENTEAFF
TRBV9	.	TRBJ2-5	.	TGTGCCAGCAGCACAACGACAGGTTTTGGGGAGACCCAGTACTTC	CASSTTTGFGETQYF
TRBV4-1	.	TRBJ1-5	many	TGCGCCAGCAGCCAAGTGGGGAGGTATCAGCCCCAGCATTTT	CASSQVGRYQPQHF
TRBV29-1	TRBD1	TRBJ2-1	many	TGCAGCGTTGACAGACAGGGGGCCGACAATGAGCAGTTCTTC	CSVDRQGADNEQFF
TRBV18	.	TRBJ1-1	many	TGTGCCAGCTCACCACCTCCCAGGGGCACTGAAGCTTTCTTT	CASSPPPRGTEAFF
TRBV5-4	.	TRBJ2-3	few	TGTGCCAGCAGCACCCTCGGGGCCACTAGCACAGATACGCAGTATTTT	CASSTLGATSTDTQYF
TRBV7-9	TRBD1	TRBJ1-1	many	TGTGCCAGCAGCGAAGGGACAGCGAACACTGAAGCTTTCTTT	CASSEGTANTEAFF
TRBV2	.	TRBJ1-5	many	TGTGCCAGCAGTGTCAGTACTAGCAATCAGCCCCAGCATTTT	CASSVSTSNQPQHF
TRBV10-3	.	TRBJ1-2	.	TGTGCCATCGGGGAGGGGAGAAGCTATGGCTACACCTTC	CAIGEGRSYGYTF